The TCR beta chain described here comes from a study of T cells in Graves' hyperthyroidism and ophthalmopathy. Amplification of TCR beta CDR3 regions used RNA as the template. A first-round RT-PCR of the TCR CDR3 used the HTBI primer set. TCRdb ran MiXCR on the multiplex PCR reads and lists one entry per CDR3 protein. The repertoire holds about 640,000 distinct CDR3 sequences, with about a fifth as singletons. This clonotype occurred a few times. The sequenced sample was blood. The receptor was isolated from a man younger than 45 with Graves' ophthalmopathy.

As DNA, the CDR3 is TGTGCCAGCAGCTTAGTGTCCGCCACAGATACGCAGTATTTT. Translating it yields CASSLVSATDTQYF. The V call is TRBV7-2, the J call TRBJ2-3; D is uncertain. V was pared by 1 base and J by 2 bases, with 7 bases between. Per the germline V gene, CDR1 is SGHTA and CDR2 is FQGNSA. This CDR3 comprises 14 residues. Drawing the rest from reference TRBV7-2 and TRBJ2-3, the complete variable domain is GAGVSQSPSNKVTEKGKDVELRCDPISGHTALYWYRQSLGQGLEFLIYFQGNSAPDKSGLPSDRFSAERTGGSVSTLTIQRTQQEDSAVYLCASSLVSATDTQYFGPGTRLTVL.